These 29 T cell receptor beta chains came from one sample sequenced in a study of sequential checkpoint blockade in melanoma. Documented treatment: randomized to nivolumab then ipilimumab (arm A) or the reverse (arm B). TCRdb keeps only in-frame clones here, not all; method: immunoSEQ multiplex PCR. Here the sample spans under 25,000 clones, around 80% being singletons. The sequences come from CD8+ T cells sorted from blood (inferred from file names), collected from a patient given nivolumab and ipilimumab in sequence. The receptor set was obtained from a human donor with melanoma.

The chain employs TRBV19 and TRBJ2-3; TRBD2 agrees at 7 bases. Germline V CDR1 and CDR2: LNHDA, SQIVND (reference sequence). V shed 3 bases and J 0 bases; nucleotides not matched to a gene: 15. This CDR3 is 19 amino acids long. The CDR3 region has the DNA TGTGCCAGTAGTATCGGCCGGACTAGGGCCCTTACTAGCACAGATACGCAGTATTTT. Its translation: CASSIGRTRALTSTDTQYF.

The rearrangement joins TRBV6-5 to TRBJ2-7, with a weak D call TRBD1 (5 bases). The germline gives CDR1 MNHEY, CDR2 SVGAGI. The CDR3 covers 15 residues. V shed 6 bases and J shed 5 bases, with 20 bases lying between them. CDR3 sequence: CASRSLTALSDEQYF. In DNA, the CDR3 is TGTGCCAGCAGATCCTTGACAGCTCTGAGCGACGAGCAGTACTTC.

The DNA for the CDR3 is TGTGCCAGCAGCTCCGACAGGGGGCCCTACAATGAGCAGTTCTTC. This translates into CASSSDRGPYNEQFF. The chain links TRBV7-3 to TRBJ2-1, with TRBD1 matching 10 bases. This CDR3 is 15 amino acids long. J gave up 2 bases and V 4 bases, and 2 bases lay outside the gene matches. CDR1 SGHTA and CDR2 FQGTGA come from the germline V gene.

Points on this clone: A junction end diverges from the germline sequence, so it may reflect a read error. As DNA, the CDR3 is TGTGCTAGCAGCTTGAGTGAGAACACTGAAGCTTTCTTT. It yields the protein CASSLSENTEAFF. This rearrangement joins TRBV7-7 to TRBJ1-1; D gene ambiguous. The CDR3 spans 13 residues. CDR1 is SSHAT, CDR2 FNYEAQ, per germline (reference sequence).

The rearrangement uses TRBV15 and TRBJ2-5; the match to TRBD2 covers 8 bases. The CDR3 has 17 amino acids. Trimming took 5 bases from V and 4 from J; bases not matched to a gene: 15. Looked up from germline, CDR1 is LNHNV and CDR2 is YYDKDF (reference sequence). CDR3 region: CATSPAAAGVAGETQYF. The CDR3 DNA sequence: TGTGCCACCAGCCCCGCGGCAGCGGGAGTCGCGGGAGAGACCCAGTACTTC. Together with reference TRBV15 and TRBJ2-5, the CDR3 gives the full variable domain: DAMVIQNPRYQVTQFGKPVTLSCSQTLNHNVMYWYQQKSSQAPKLLFHYYDKDFNNEADTPDNFQSRRPNTSFCFLDIRSPGLGDTAMYLCATSPAAAGVAGETQYFGPGTRLLVL.

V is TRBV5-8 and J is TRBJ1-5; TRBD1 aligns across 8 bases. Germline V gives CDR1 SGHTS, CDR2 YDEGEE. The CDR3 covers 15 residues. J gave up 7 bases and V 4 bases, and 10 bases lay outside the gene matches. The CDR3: CASSETGGMGQPQHF. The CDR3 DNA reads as TGTGCCAGCAGCGAAACAGGGGGGATGGGCCAGCCCCAGCATTTT.

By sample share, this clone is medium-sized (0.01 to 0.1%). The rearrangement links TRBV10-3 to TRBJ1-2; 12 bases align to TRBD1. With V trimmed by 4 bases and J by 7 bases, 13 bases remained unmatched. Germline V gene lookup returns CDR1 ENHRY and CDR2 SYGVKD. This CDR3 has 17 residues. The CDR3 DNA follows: TGTGCCATCAGTGGGGGGGACAGGGGGCTACCTCCCCCTGGCTACACCTTC. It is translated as CAISGGDRGLPPPGYTF.

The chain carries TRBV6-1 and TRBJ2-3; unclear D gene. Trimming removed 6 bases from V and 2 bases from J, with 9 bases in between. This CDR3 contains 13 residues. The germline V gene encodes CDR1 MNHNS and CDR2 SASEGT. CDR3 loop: CASRTGDTDTQYF. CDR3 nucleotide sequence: TGTGCCAGCAGGACGGGTGACACAGATACGCAGTATTTT.

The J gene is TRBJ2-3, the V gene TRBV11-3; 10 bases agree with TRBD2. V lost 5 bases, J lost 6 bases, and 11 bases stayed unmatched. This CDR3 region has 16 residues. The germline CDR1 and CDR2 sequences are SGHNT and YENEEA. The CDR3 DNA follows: TGTGCCAGCAGCCAAGGGGATCTAGCGGGGGAGGATACGCAGTATTTT. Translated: CASSQGDLAGEDTQYF.

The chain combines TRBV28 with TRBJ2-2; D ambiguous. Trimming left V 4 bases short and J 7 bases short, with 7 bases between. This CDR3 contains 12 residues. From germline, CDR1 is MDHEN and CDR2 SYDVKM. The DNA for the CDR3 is TGTGCCAGCAGTTCCCGGTACGGGGAGCTGTTTTTT. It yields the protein CASSSRYGELFF.

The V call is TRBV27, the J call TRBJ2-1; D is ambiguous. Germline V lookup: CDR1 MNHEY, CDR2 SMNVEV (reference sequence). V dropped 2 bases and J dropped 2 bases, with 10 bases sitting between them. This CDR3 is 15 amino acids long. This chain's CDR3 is CASSLRPGTYNEQFF. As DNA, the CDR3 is TGTGCCAGCAGTTTACGTCCTGGCACCTACAATGAGCAGTTCTTC.

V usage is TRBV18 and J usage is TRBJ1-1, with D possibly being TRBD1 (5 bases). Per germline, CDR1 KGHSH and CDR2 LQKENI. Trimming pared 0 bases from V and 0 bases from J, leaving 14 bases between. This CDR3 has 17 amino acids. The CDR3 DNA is TGTGCCAGCTCACCACCGGGGGGGATCATCATGAACACTGAAGCTTTCTTT. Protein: CASSPPGGIIMNTEAFF. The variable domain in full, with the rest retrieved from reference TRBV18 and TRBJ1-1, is NAGVMQNPRHLVRRRGQEARLRCSPMKGHSHVYWYRQLPEEGLKFMVYLQKENIIDESGMPKERFSAEFPKEGPSILRIQQVVRGDSAAYFCASSPPGGIIMNTEAFFGQGTRLTVV.

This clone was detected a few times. DNA for the CDR3: TGTGCCAGCAGGAAGAGACTAGCGGGAGAGATGGAGACCCAGTACTTC. This sequence encodes CASRKRLAGEMETQYF. This chain uses TRBV27 with TRBJ2-5, with TRBD2 matching 12 bases. The CDR3 loop spans 16 amino acids. Germline V gene lookup returns CDR1 MNHEY and CDR2 SMNVEV (reference sequence). V shed 6 bases, J shed 5 bases, and the junction held 10 bases outside the gene matches.

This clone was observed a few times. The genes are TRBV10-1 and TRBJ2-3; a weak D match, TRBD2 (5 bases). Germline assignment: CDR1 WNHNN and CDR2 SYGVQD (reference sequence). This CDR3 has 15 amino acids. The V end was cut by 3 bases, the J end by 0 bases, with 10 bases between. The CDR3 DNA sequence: TGCGCCAGCAGTGATGTCCGGACTAGCACAGATACGCAGTATTTT. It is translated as CASSDVRTSTDTQYF.

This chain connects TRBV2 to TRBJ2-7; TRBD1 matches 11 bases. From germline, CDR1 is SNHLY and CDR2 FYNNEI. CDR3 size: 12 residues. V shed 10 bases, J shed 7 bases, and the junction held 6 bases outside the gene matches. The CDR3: CAKQGQGGEQYF. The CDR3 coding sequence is TGTGCCAAGCAGGGACAGGGGGGTGAGCAGTACTTC.

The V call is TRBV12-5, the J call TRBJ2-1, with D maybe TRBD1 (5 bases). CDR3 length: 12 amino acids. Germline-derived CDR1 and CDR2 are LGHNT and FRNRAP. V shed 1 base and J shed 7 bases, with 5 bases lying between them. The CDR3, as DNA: TGTGCTAGTGGTTTGGAGGGGAATGAGCAGTTCTTC. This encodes CASGLEGNEQFF.

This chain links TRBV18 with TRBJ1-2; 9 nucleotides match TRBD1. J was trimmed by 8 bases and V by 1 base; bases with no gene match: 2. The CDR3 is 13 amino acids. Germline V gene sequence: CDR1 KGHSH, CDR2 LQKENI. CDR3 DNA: TGTGCCAGCTCACCACTAGGACAGGGGGGCTACACCTTC. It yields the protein CASSPLGQGGYTF.

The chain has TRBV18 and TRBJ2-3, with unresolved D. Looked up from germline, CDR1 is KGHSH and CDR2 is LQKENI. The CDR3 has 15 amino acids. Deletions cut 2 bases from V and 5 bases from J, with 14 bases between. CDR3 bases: TGTGCCAGCTCACCAGGCAGTGCCCTCCAAGATACGCAGTATTTT. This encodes CASSPGSALQDTQYF.

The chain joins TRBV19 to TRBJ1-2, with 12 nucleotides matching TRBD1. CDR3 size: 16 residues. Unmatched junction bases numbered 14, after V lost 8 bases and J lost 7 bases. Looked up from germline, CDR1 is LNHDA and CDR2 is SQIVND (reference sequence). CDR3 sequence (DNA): TGTGCCAGTGCCACGGGGACAGGGGGCGCCCGGGGTGGCTACACCTTC. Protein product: CASATGTGGARGGYTF.

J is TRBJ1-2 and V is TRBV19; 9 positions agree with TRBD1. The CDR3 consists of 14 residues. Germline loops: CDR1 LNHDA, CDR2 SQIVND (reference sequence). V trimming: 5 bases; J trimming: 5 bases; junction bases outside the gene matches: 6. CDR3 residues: CASSFGTGNYGYTF. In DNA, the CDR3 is TGTGCCAGTAGTTTCGGGACAGGGAATTATGGCTACACCTTC.

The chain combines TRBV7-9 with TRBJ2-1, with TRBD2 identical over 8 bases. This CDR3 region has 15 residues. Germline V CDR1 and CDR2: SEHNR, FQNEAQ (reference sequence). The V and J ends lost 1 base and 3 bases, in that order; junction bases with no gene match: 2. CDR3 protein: CASSLGAGGYNEQFF. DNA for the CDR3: TGTGCCAGCAGCTTAGGGGCGGGAGGCTACAATGAGCAGTTCTTC.

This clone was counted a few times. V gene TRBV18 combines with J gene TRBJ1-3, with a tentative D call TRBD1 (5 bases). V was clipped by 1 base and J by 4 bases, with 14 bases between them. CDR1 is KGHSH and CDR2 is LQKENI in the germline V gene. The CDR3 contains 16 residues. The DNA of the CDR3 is TGTGCCAGCTCACCACTGCGGGACGTCCGAGGAAACACCATATATTTT. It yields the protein CASSPLRDVRGNTIYF.

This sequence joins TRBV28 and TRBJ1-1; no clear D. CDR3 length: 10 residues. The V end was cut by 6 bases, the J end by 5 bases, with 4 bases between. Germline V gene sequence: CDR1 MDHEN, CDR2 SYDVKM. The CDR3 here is CASRRTEAFF. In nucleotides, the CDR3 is TGTGCCAGCAGACGGACTGAAGCTTTCTTT.

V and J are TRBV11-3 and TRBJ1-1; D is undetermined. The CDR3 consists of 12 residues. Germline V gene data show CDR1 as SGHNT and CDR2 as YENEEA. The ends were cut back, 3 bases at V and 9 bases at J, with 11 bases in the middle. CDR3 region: CASSFGRTKAFF. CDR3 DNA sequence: TGTGCCAGCAGCTTTGGACGGACTAAAGCTTTCTTT.

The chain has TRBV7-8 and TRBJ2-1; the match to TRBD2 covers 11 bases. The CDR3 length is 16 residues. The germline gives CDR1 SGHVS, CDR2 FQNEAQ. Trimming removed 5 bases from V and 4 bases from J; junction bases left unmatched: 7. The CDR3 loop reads CASSITSGSWYNEQFF. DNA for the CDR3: TGTGCCAGCAGCATTACTAGCGGGAGTTGGTACAATGAGCAGTTCTTC.

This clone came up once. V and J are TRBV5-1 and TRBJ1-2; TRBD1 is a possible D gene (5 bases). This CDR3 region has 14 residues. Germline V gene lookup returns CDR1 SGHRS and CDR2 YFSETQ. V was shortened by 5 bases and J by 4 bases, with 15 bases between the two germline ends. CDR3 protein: CASRPDGGAYGYTF. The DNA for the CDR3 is TGCGCCAGCAGGCCCGACGGGGGTGCCTATGGCTACACCTTC.

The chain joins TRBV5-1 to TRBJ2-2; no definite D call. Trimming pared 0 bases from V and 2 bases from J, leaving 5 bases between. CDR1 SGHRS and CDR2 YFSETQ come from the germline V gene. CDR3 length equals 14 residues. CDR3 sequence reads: CASSLAGNTGELFF. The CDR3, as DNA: TGCGCCAGCAGCTTGGCTGGCAACACCGGGGAGCTGTTTTTT.

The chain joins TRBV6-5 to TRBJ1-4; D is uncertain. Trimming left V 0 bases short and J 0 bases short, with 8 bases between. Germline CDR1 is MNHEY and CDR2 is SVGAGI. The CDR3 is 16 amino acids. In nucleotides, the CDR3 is TGTGCCAGCAGTTACTCGTGGGCTGCAACTAATGAAAAACTGTTTTTT. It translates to CASSYSWAATNEKLFF.

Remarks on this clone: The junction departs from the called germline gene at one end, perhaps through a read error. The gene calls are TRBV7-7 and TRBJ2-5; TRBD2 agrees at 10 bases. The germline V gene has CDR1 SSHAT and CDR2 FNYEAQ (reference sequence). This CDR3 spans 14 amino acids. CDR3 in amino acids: CASSLAGGKETQYF. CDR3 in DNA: TGTGCTAGCAGCTTAGCGGGGGGTAAAGAGACCCAGTACTTC.